This T cell receptor (beta chain) was profiled in a study of blood T cell repertoires in COVID-19 (dated by TCRdb to 2020 to 2021). At the level of the whole study: The collaborator samples originated in the United States, Italy and Spain and spanned the acute and convalescent phases of COVID-19. The material from the prospective study consisted of cDNA or gDNA derived from T cells, B-cell-depleted T cells, or PBMCs. Subjects who had been exposed to COVID-19, were actively infected with it, or had recovered from it provided the deeply sampled blood TCRbeta repertoires that made up the dataset. A freely available public database, intended as a resource for researchers studying the immune response to SARS-CoV-2, is where the repertoires were released. The samples were drawn from the first 160 participants of the ongoing ImmuneRACE study and from 950 to 1,500 subjects provided by 6 global collaborators. A de-identified subject ID, COVID-19 status, age in years and sex were almost always included in the sample metadata. Where available, HLA class I and class II types were taken from metadata supplied by the sample provider and were not determined by assay-based typing. The paper's findings and limits, for the study overall: How much clinical and demographic metadata was included differed by source and by participant, and the metadata was provided uncurated.

Ends trimmed: V by 3 bases, J by 0 bases; bases unmatched to a gene: 7. CDR1 and CDR2 (MNHEY, SMNVEV) derive from the germline V gene (reference sequence). Reading from cysteine to phenylalanine, the CDR3 counts 17 amino acids. Only CDR3 DNA remains: 51 bases, in frame from the first base. TCRbeta CDR3 regions were amplified from genomic DNA by means of the immunoSEQ Assay, a bias-controlled multiplex PCR. On the authors' methods: The number of nucleated cells in each sample was estimated from the amplification of reference gene primers within the assay. To quantify the absolute abundance of each unique TCRbeta CDR3 rearrangement, sequence reads were collapsed and filtered. For each sample, productive Simpson clonality was calculated by taking the square root of Simpson's diversity index across productive rearrangements. TCRdb took this table from immuneACCESS and kept in-frame rearrangements with V and J called. Such tables lack part of the clones; where checked against another copy, unresolved V genes explain under half of the gap, and the rest is unexplained. V and J calls plus clone size are reproduced from that table; the DNA served to infer D and trimming. This sample holds roughly 500,000 clones; roughly 90% were observed only once. Jointly, the top ten make up less than 2% of the sample.

In the case of this clone: Its binding antigen is unknown. No per-base quality is available; no much larger clone lies one base away.

Enrolling through a virtual design, the prospective study's participants ranged in age from roughly 18 to 89 years and lived across about two dozen United States geographic areas. In the prospective study, cohorts were assigned on the basis of participant-reported clinical history obtained from a screening survey and a study questionnaire. For ImmuneRACE Cohort 3, a participant was defined as recovered based on two consecutive negative NP/OP PCR tests, clearance by a healthcare professional, or resolution of symptoms. Each participant in the prospective study had whole blood, serum and a nasopharyngeal or oropharyngeal swab collected by mobile phlebotomists. Participants in the prospective study had the option to provide additional blood draws and questionnaires over a roughly 2-month period. Blood samples from the prospective study were shipped frozen or at room temperature prior to DNA extraction.

Sequenced: PBMCs or T cells enriched from blood (not recorded which). Recombination linked TRBV27 to TRBJ2-7; the junction holds 11 bases that match TRBD1. This TCR was sampled from a middle-aged woman who had recovered from COVID-19. The sequenced DNA is TGTGCCAGCAGTTTCCGGACAGGGGGCGCGTCCTCCTACGAGCAGTACTTC. It specifies CASSFRTGGASSYEQYF.